This passage covers 21 T cell receptor beta chains from one sample sequenced in a study of cytomegalovirus exposure and HLA in healthy donors. 60 Vbeta and 13 Jbeta primers were used in PCR. This table comes from immunoSEQ multiplex PCR, and its TCRdb copy is limited to in-frame clones, with some not included. The sample has under 200,000 clones; 86% are singletons. The source material was PBMCs. Every receptor here comes from a woman in her twenties or thirties in good health and CMV-seronegative.

This clone came up once. The chain carries TRBV28 and TRBJ2-7; 10 bases agree with TRBD1. Germline assignment: CDR1 MDHEN and CDR2 SYDVKM. Germline trimming cut 7 bases from V and 3 bases from J; bases unmatched to any gene: 6. There are 14 residues in the CDR3. CDR3 region: CASTPTGGSYEQYF. Here the CDR3 DNA reads TGTGCCAGCACCCCGACAGGGGGCAGCTACGAGCAGTACTTC.

This clone was counted only a few times. The chain couples TRBV28 to TRBJ2-5; 12 bases line up with TRBD2. Germline assignment: CDR1 MDHEN and CDR2 SYDVKM. The CDR3 is made up of 16 amino acids. The trim removed 6 bases at V and 6 bases at J, leaving 11 bases unmatched. CDR3 in amino acids: CASSQTSGRRGKTQYF. Here the CDR3 DNA reads TGTGCCAGCAGCCAAACTAGCGGGAGGCGGGGAAAGACCCAGTACTTC.

This sequence joins TRBV19 and TRBJ2-7, with TRBD1 matching over 8 bases. Germline-derived CDR1 and CDR2 are LNHDA and SQIVND (reference sequence). The CDR3 has 15 amino acids. Unmatched junction bases numbered 10, after V lost 5 bases and J lost 4 bases. The chain's CDR3 is CASSRQGISRYEQYF. The CDR3 nucleotides are TGTGCCAGTAGTCGACAGGGGATCTCAAGGTACGAGCAGTACTTC. Supplemented by reference TRBV19 and TRBJ2-7, the full variable domain reads DGGITQSPKYLFRKEGQNVTLSCEQNLNHDAMYWYRQDPGQGLRLIYYSQIVNDFQKGDIAEGYSVSREKKESFPLTVTSAQKNPTAFYLCASSRQGISRYEQYFGPGTRLTVT.

The chain links TRBV9 to TRBJ1-2, with D unclear. Germline CDR1 reads SGDLS; CDR2 reads YYNGEE. V lost 4 bases, J lost 8 bases, and 18 bases lay in between. The CDR3 covers 14 residues. The DNA for the CDR3 is TGTGCCAGCAGCAAGTTCGAGAGGGATGTCGGCTACACCTTC. The encoded protein is CASSKFERDVGYTF. The variable domain in full, completed from reference TRBV9 and TRBJ1-2, reads DSGVTQTPKHLITATGQRVTLRCSPRSGDLSVYWYQQSLDQGLQFLIQYYNGEERAKGNILERFSAQQFPDLHSELNLSSLELGDSALYFCASSKFERDVGYTFGSGTRLTVV.

This chain uses TRBV11-2 with TRBJ2-7; 12 bases align to TRBD1. Germline-derived CDR1 and CDR2 are SGHAT and FQNNGV. J was trimmed by 5 bases and V by 3 bases; bases with no gene match: 11. There are 17 residues in the CDR3. CDR3 coding DNA: TGTGCCAGCAGCTTTCCTACCGAGGGGACAGGGGGCGACGAGCAGTACTTC. This encodes CASSFPTEGTGGDEQYF.

A single count supports this clone. This chain joins TRBV10-3 and TRBJ2-7; TRBD1 aligns across 11 bases. CDR3 size: 16 residues. V lost 7 bases, J lost 2 bases, and 10 bases stayed unmatched. CDR1 is ENHRY and CDR2 is SYGVKD in the germline V gene. In DNA form, the CDR3 reads TGTGCCATCACCCGGGACAGGGGGAATGTAGCCTACGAGCAGTACTTC. Its protein product is CAITRDRGNVAYEQYF.

This clone has a single count. V is TRBV29-1 and J is TRBJ2-2; TRBD2 might be the D (5 bases). The CDR3 has 14 amino acids. In germline, CDR1 is SQVTM, CDR2 ANQGSEA. Trimming shortened V by 1 base and J by 4 bases, and 10 bases separated the two germline ends. The CDR3 sequence is CSVEAGVRTGELFF. As DNA, the CDR3 is TGCAGCGTTGAAGCCGGGGTGCGCACCGGGGAGCTGTTTTTT.

The chain is built from TRBV5-6 and TRBJ2-7; 7 positions agree with TRBD1. V gave up 0 bases and J gave up 2 bases; unmatched junction bases: 2. The V gene's germline CDR1 is SGHDT and CDR2 YYEEEE. CDR3 size: 14 residues. This chain's CDR3 is CASSLGTGPYEQYF. The CDR3 DNA reads as TGTGCCAGCAGCTTGGGGACAGGTCCCTACGAGCAGTACTTC. The complete variable domain, with remaining parts taken from reference TRBV5-6 and TRBJ2-7, reads DAGVTQSPTHLIKTRGQQVTLRCSPKSGHDTVSWYQQALGQGPQFIFQYYEEEERQRGNFPDRFSGHQFPNYSSELNVNALLLGDSALYLCASSLGTGPYEQYFGPGTRLTVT.

The rearrangement links TRBV7-9 to TRBJ1-2; D may be TRBD1 (6 bases). Germline lookup yields CDR1 SEHNR and CDR2 FQNEAQ (reference sequence). The V gene lost 1 base and the J gene lost 2 bases, with 11 bases spanning the gap. The CDR3 is 15 residues long. CDR3 nucleotides: TGTGCCAGCAGCTTAGGCGGGGGGGCCAACTATGGCTACACCTTC. Residues: CASSLGGGANYGYTF.

This clone has just one count. This sequence joins TRBV30 and TRBJ1-2; no reliable D call. This CDR3 has 11 amino acids. The V end was cut by 4 bases, the J end by 4 bases, with 7 bases between. Per germline, CDR1 GTSNPN and CDR2 SVGIG (reference sequence). CDR3 residues: CAWILAYGYTF. The CDR3 DNA reads TGTGCCTGGATACTAGCCTATGGCTACACCTTC.

This clone was detected once. The chain employs TRBV4-1 and TRBJ2-7, with TRBD2 identical over 9 bases. Losses at the gene ends were 4 bases for V and 4 bases for J; bases not matched to a gene: 8. Germline CDR1 and CDR2: MGHRA and YSYEKL. The CDR3 totals 15 residues. In nucleotides, the CDR3 is TGCGCCAGCAGCCCGGGACTAGCCCTGGGGTACGAGCAGTACTTC. It yields the protein CASSPGLALGYEQYF.

The chain has TRBV6-1 and TRBJ1-5; TRBD1 is a possible D gene (6 bases). The CDR3 has 14 amino acids. V lost 2 bases, J lost 7 bases, and 12 bases lay in between. In germline, CDR1 is MNHNS, CDR2 SASEGT. The CDR3 region is CASSERGQSQPQHF. CDR3 DNA: TGTGCCAGCAGTGAACGGGGACAATCGCAGCCCCAGCATTTT.

The chain recombines TRBV4-2 with TRBJ2-1; TRBD2 aligns across 14 bases. Germline V gene sequence: CDR1 LGHNA, CDR2 YNFKEQ. Unmatched junction bases numbered 8, after V lost 1 base and J lost 0 bases. The CDR3 has 20 amino acids. CDR3 sequence reads: CASSQVGTSGRDSSYNEQFF. CDR3 in DNA: TGTGCCAGCAGCCAAGTGGGGACTAGCGGGAGAGATAGCTCCTACAATGAGCAGTTCTTC.

The chain is built from TRBV5-1 and TRBJ1-2; TRBD1 aligns across 8 bases. V dropped 3 bases and J dropped 7; count of bases not matched to a gene: 11. Germline CDR1 is SGHRS and CDR2 is YFSETQ. This CDR3 is 15 amino acids long. DNA of the CDR3: TGCGCCAGCAGCTCCGGTACGGGGACAGGAGGTGGCTACACCTTC. Translated: CASSSGTGTGGGYTF.

The chain combines TRBV5-1 with TRBJ2-6; 7 bases match TRBD1. CDR1 and CDR2 (germline): SGHRS, YFSETQ. J lost 0 bases, V lost 0 bases, and 6 bases had no gene match. The CDR3 loop spans 18 amino acids. As DNA, the CDR3 is TGCGCCAGCAGCTTGGCCGTGACAGGGACCTCTGGGGCCAACGTCCTGACTTTC. Translated, it gives CASSLAVTGTSGANVLTF.

The V gene is TRBV7-9, the J gene TRBJ1-1; TRBD1 agrees at 8 bases. The CDR3 extends over 15 amino acids. CDR1 is SEHNR, CDR2 FQNEAQ, per germline (reference sequence). Trimming took 5 bases from V and 1 from J; bases not matched to a gene: 6. This CDR3 reads CASSADRVRNTEAFF. CDR3 sequence (DNA): TGTGCCAGCAGCGCGGACAGGGTACGGAACACTGAAGCTTTCTTT.

J is TRBJ2-7 and V is TRBV13, with D possibly being TRBD2 (6 bases). CDR3 length equals 15 residues. V was trimmed by 7 bases and J by 3 bases, leaving 19 bases between them. Germline V CDR1 and CDR2: PRHDT, FYEKMQ (reference sequence). This CDR3 is CASTSRDFGLYEQYF. For the CDR3, the DNA is TGTGCCAGCACAAGCCGGGACTTCGGTCTCTACGAGCAGTACTTC.

The V gene is TRBV19, the J gene TRBJ2-5, with D unclear. The DNA end is a closer match to TRBJ2-7, so the J assignment may be wrong. The CDR3 length is 13 residues. Germline V lookup: CDR1 LNHDA, CDR2 SQIVND (reference sequence). The CDR3 reads CASSSGETYEQYF. The CDR3 nucleotides read TGTGCCAGTAGTAGTGGAGAGACCTACGAGCAGTACTTC.

This sequence joins TRBV9 and TRBJ1-2; D unclear. Trimming removed 2 bases at V and 6 bases at J, with 11 bases between. In germline, CDR1 is SGDLS, CDR2 YYNGEE. This CDR3 spans 13 amino acids. CDR3 residues: CASSVGVENGYTF. The CDR3 DNA sequence: TGTGCCAGCAGCGTCGGGGTGGAGAATGGCTACACCTTC.

The V call is TRBV9, the J call TRBJ1-1, with no clear D. V was trimmed by 4 bases and J by 4 bases, leaving 17 bases between them. The CDR3 sequence is 15 residues long. In germline, CDR1 is SGDLS, CDR2 YYNGEE. Written as DNA, the CDR3 is TGTGCCAGCAGCTTCGAAGAGGGAAAGGCCACTGAAGCTTTCTTT. It yields the protein CASSFEEGKATEAFF.

A word on this clone: The junction departs from the called germline gene at one end, perhaps through a read error. This CDR3 reads CAWSFKGPWDF. The CDR3 DNA follows: TGTGCCTGGAGTTTCAAGGGGCCCTGGGACTTC. The chain is built from TRBV30 and TRBJ2-7, with D tentatively TRBD1 (5 bases). Germline CDR1 reads GTSNPN; CDR2 reads SVGIG (reference sequence). The CDR3 sequence is 11 residues long.